These T cell receptor beta chains were read from a single sample in a study of blood T cell repertoires in COVID-19. Here immunoSEQ multiplex PCR was the method, and the copy in TCRdb shows in-frame clones only, minus some. This table holds roughly 250,000 clones, approximately 91% found once. Specimen: PBMCs or T cells enriched from blood (not recorded which). These receptors came from a woman aged 40 to 49 with acute COVID-19. Each CDR3 is given with its conserved first and last residue. The D gene is left open where the match is weak. Clone size is not always given. Where it is, it says once, few, many or a class for expanded clones.

J: TRBJ2-7
size: NA
D: NA
V: TRBV5-1
DNA: TGCGCCAGCAGCTTGGAAGGGGCGGGGGAGCAGTACTTC
CDR3: CASSLEGAGEQYF

J: TRBJ1-2
size: NA
D: TRBD1
V: TRBV27
DNA: TGTGCCAGCAGTCCCTGGCACAGGGGGCAAGGTGGCTACACCTTC
CDR3: CASSPWHRGQGGYTF

J: TRBJ1-2
size: once
D: NA
V: TRBV28
DNA: TGTGCCAGCAGGCCAGGGTTATACGGCTACACCTTC
CDR3: CASRPGLYGYTF

J: TRBJ2-1
size: NA
D: TRBD2
V: TRBV5-1
DNA: TGCGCCAGCAGCTTGGAGGGTTCAGCGGGGAATGAGCAGTTCTTC
CDR3: CASSLEGSAGNEQFF

J: TRBJ1-5
size: NA
D: TRBD1
V: TRBV4-3
DNA: TGCGCCAGCAGCCAAGATGGGACAGGGCCCGGCCAGCCCCAGCATTTT
CDR3: CASSQDGTGPGQPQHF

J: TRBJ1-6
size: few
D: TRBD1
V: TRBV12-3/TRBV12-4
DNA: TGTGCCAGCAGTGACAGGGGTTCACCCCTCCACTTT
CDR3: CASSDRGSPLHF

J: TRBJ2-5
size: NA
D: NA
V: TRBV20-1
DNA: TGCAGTGCTAGAGGCGGAGAGACCCAGTACTTC
CDR3: CSARGGETQYF

J: TRBJ1-2
size: NA
D: NA
V: TRBV19
DNA: TGTGCCAGTAGTCCACGGGTAGGAGAAGCACCCTATGGCTACACCTTC
CDR3: CASSPRVGEAPYGYTF

J: TRBJ1-2
size: NA
D: NA
V: TRBV2
DNA: TGTGCCAGCAGGACTAGCCTTCCCAACTATGGCTACACCTTC
CDR3: CASRTSLPNYGYTF

J: TRBJ2-7
size: NA
D: TRBD1
V: TRBV10-3
DNA: TGTGCCATCAGCCAAGACAGGGGAGCCTACGAGCAGTACTTC
CDR3: CAISQDRGAYEQYF

J: TRBJ1-5
size: NA
D: NA
V: TRBV5-6
DNA: TGTGCCAGCAGCTTGGCCCAAGGGGTCCCGGGCAATCAGCCCCAGCATTTT
CDR3: CASSLAQGVPGNQPQHF

J: TRBJ2-7
size: NA
D: NA
V: TRBV5-6
DNA: TGTGCCAGCAGTCCCTGGTCACTAGCCGTCTACGAGCAGTACTTC
CDR3: CASSPWSLAVYEQYF

J: TRBJ2-3
size: NA
D: NA
V: TRBV10-3
DNA: TGTGCCATCAGTGAGACAACAGATACGCAGTATTTT
CDR3: CAISETTDTQYF

J: TRBJ2-3
size: NA
D: NA
V: TRBV7-9
DNA: TGTGCCAGCAGCTTATGGGGGGACGATACGCAGTATTTT
CDR3: CASSLWGDDTQYF

J: TRBJ2-5
size: NA
D: TRBD2
V: TRBV5-4
DNA: TGTGCCAGCAGCAAAACTAGCGGGGGGGCCTCGGGTAGGGAGACCCAGTACTTC
CDR3: CASSKTSGGASGRETQYF

J: TRBJ2-7
size: NA
D: TRBD1
V: TRBV6-5
DNA: TGTGCCAGCAGCCGCGGGACAGGGGGATACTACGAGCAGTACTTC
CDR3: CASSRGTGGYYEQYF

J: TRBJ1-3
size: NA
D: NA
V: TRBV9
DNA: TGTGCCAGCAGCGTAGAGGCCCAGGGAAGAAACACCATATATTTT
CDR3: CASSVEAQGRNTIYF

J: TRBJ2-7
size: NA
D: TRBD1
V: TRBV4-2
DNA: TGTGCCAGCAGCCAAGGAGGGACAGACTTCCCCGAGCAGTACTTC
CDR3: CASSQGGTDFPEQYF

J: TRBJ2-7
size: NA
D: TRBD1
V: TRBV30
DNA: TGTGCCTGGGGGGAACAGGGGGACTACGAGCAGTACTTC
CDR3: CAWGEQGDYEQYF

J: TRBJ2-7
size: NA
D: NA
V: TRBV2
DNA: TGTGCCAGCCAAATTGGGGGGACCCACGAGCAGTACTTC
CDR3: CASQIGGTHEQYF

J: TRBJ1-5
size: NA
D: NA
V: TRBV4-1
DNA: TGCGCCAGCAGCCCCATAGTTAGAGGGGGTCAGCCCCAGCATTTT
CDR3: CASSPIVRGGQPQHF

J: TRBJ2-3
size: NA
D: NA
V: TRBV4-1
DNA: TGCGCCAGCAGCCAAGAGCGGAGCACAGATACGCAGTATTTT
CDR3: CASSQERSTDTQYF

J: TRBJ2-5
size: NA
D: TRBD2
V: TRBV11-3
DNA: TGTGCCAGCAGCCTAGGTTTCGGACTAGATATAGGCGAGACCCAGTACTTC
CDR3: CASSLGFGLDIGETQYF

J: TRBJ2-7
size: NA
D: TRBD2
V: TRBV7-2
DNA: TGTGCCAGCAGTCGCGCGGGGGGGTCCTACGAGCAGTACTTC
CDR3: CASSRAGGSYEQYF

J: TRBJ2-7
size: NA
D: NA
V: TRBV27
DNA: TGTGCCAGCAGTATGTCACTATACTCCTACGAGCAGTACTTC
CDR3: CASSMSLYSYEQYF

J: TRBJ1-1
size: NA
D: NA
V: TRBV6-5
DNA: TGTGCCAGCAGTTACTCGGGGGGTCTGACTGAAGCTTTCTTT
CDR3: CASSYSGGLTEAFF

J: TRBJ2-3
size: NA
D: NA
V: TRBV7-9
DNA: TGTGCCAGCAGAGCTGGGGGGGCCGATACGCAGTATTTT
CDR3: CASRAGGADTQYF

J: TRBJ2-4
size: NA
D: NA
V: TRBV24-1
DNA: TGTGCCACCAGTGATTTACAGGGCTCGGCCAAAAACATTCAGTACTTC
CDR3: CATSDLQGSAKNIQYF

J: TRBJ1-1
size: NA
D: TRBD1
V: TRBV7-2
DNA: TGTGCCAGCAGCAGACAGGGGGGAGGCACTGAAGCTTTCTTT
CDR3: CASSRQGGGTEAFF

J: TRBJ2-1
size: NA
D: NA
V: TRBV4-2
DNA: TGTGCCAGCAGCCAAGATCGTGGTAGCGGAGACAATGAGCAGTTCTTC
CDR3: CASSQDRGSGDNEQFF